This T cell receptor beta chain was identified during a study of cytomegalovirus exposure and HLA in healthy donors. Study results and limitations: Later analysis identified a missense DCLRE1C variant that was linked to TCR beta V- and J-gene trimming.

This clone was observed a single time. The antigen is unknown. The study ran its PCR with 60 Vbeta and 13 Jbeta primers. TCRdb's copy holds only in-frame clones and misses some; the assay was immunoSEQ multiplex PCR. There are about 120,000 clones in the sample; around 83% occur only once, and approximately 1% lies in the top ten. The sequence derives from a human donor in good health. Source material: PBMCs.

CDR3 coding DNA: TGTGCCACCAGTCCAGGGCCAGATACGCAGTATTTT. Residues: CATSPGPDTQYF. This rearrangement joins TRBV15 to TRBJ2-3, with D possibly being TRBD1 (5 bases). The CDR3 has 12 residues. Per the germline V gene, CDR1 is LNHNV and CDR2 is YYDKDF (reference sequence). V dropped 6 bases and J dropped 4 bases, with 8 bases sitting between them.